This record concerns one T cell receptor beta chain sequence. Its antigen remains unknown. Generated by immunoSEQ multiplex PCR, the TCRdb table keeps only in-frame clones and is missing some. The data contain just under 40,000 clones, around three quarters of them singletons. The data were obtained in a study of memory CD4+ T cells and cytomegalovirus serostatus. Study-wide results and caveats: The CMV-associated TCR signature appears largely within the CD4+ memory repertoire.

The CDR3 has 13 amino acids. Germline CDR1 reads SGHVS; CDR2 reads FQNEAQ. The V and J ends lost 5 bases and 5 bases, in that order; junction bases with no gene match: 4. The sort gate was single viable CD3+CD4+CD8-CD45RO+ cells for memory CD4+ T cells. Sequences were obtained from memory CD4+ T cells from blood. The TCR comes from an adult in good health and CMV-seronegative. The chain employs TRBV7-8 and TRBJ2-5; 8 bases are shared with TRBD2. The CDR3 DNA sequence: TGTGCCAGCAGCCCCAGACTAGCGGAGACCCAGTACTTC. The encoded protein is CASSPRLAETQYF. The full variable domain, with the rest looked up from reference TRBV7-8 and TRBJ2-5, is GAGVSQSPRYKVAKRGQDVALRCDPISGHVSLFWYQQALGQGPEFLTYFQNEAQLDKSGLPSDRFFAERPEGSVSTLKIQRTQQEDSAVYLCASSPRLAETQYFGPGTRLLVL.